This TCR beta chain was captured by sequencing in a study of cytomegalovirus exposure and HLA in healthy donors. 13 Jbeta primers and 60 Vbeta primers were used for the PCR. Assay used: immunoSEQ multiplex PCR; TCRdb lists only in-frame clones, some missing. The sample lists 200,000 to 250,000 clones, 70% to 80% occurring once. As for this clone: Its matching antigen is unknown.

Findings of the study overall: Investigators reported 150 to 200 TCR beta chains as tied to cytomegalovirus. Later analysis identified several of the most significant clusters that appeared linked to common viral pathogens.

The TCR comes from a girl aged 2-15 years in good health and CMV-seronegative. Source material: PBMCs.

The CDR3 DNA follows: TGTGCCAGCGCCCGTACAGGACACGGGCCCCAGCATTTT. Its protein product is CASARTGHGPQHF. This rearrangement joins TRBV7-3 to TRBJ1-5, with D tentatively TRBD1 (5 bases). The CDR3 extends over 13 amino acids. Trimming took off 8 bases at V and 9 bases at J, with 17 bases between the two ends. Germline V lookup: CDR1 SGHTA, CDR2 FQGTGA.